Presented here are 25 T cell receptor beta chains from one specimen sequenced in a study of response to subunit inactivated influenza vaccine. TCRdb ran MiXCR on the RT-PCR reads and lists one entry per CDR3 protein. Of about 570,000 distinct CDR3 sequences listed, 11% are singletons. This same sample was also taken into another study, of T cells expressing NK-cell markers. Per that paper: A 5'RACE template switching approach incorporating UMIs was used to make TCR beta cDNA.

Specimen: PBMCs from blood, collected on the day of vaccination. All receptors come from a man aged 50 to 60 who received an inactivated influenza vaccine.

V usage is TRBV12-3 or TRBV12-4 and J usage is TRBJ2-7; either TRBD1 or TRBD2 may supply D (5 bases each). The CDR3 loop spans 12 amino acids. The V and J ends lost 5 bases and 6 bases respectively, with 11 bases between them. In DNA, the CDR3 is TGTGCCAGCAGTACGGGACCCTCCGAGCAGTACTTC. Encoded protein: CASSTGPSEQYF.

The gene calls are TRBV18 and TRBJ2-1; perhaps TRBD1 as D (5 bases). Trimming cost V 0 bases and J 8 bases, with 14 bases left between them. The CDR3 has 15 amino acids. Germline-derived CDR1 and CDR2 are KGHSH and LQKENI. In DNA, the CDR3 is TGTGCCAGCTCACCACCGGGGCTGCTAGGGGATGAGCAGTTCTTC. The encoded protein is CASSPPGLLGDEQFF.

This clonotype was seen only a few times. This chain uses TRBV29-1 with TRBJ2-7; TRBD1 is a possible D gene (6 bases). The germline gives CDR1 SQVTM, CDR2 ANQGSEA. This CDR3 is built from 14 residues. V lost 7 bases, J lost 6 bases, and 22 bases lay in between. The CDR3 DNA reads as TGCAGCGCTTCGCCCGGGACAAGGCACGCCGAGCAGTACTTC. Translation: CSASPGTRHAEQYF.

The gene calls are TRBV4-3 and TRBJ2-7; no reliable D call. V was pared by 0 bases and J by 2 bases, with 11 bases between. Per germline, CDR1 LGHNA and CDR2 YSLEER. The CDR3 length is 15 residues. The CDR3 region has the DNA TGCGCCAGCAGCCAAGATGTGGGGTCCACCTACGAGCAGTACTTC. Amino acids: CASSQDVGSTYEQYF.

This clonotype was seen more than once but under ten times. The V gene is TRBV19, the J gene TRBJ2-4; a possible D gene is TRBD1 (6 bases). The V gene lost 9 bases and the J gene lost 2 bases, with 17 bases spanning the gap. There are 15 residues in the CDR3. The germline V gene has CDR1 LNHDA and CDR2 SQIVND (reference sequence). DNA for the CDR3: TGTGCCAGCCAGCTAGGGGGACGAACCAAAAACATTCAGTACTTC. The encoded protein is CASQLGGRTKNIQYF.

This clonotype was detected a few times. The chain employs TRBV7-9 and TRBJ2-4; D remains unclear. Germline V lookup: CDR1 SEHNR, CDR2 FQNEAQ (reference sequence). V was shortened by 0 bases and J by 0 bases, with 12 bases between the two germline ends. The CDR3 extends over 17 amino acids. The CDR3 region is CASSLAVQRLAKNIQYF. The CDR3 DNA follows: TGTGCCAGCAGCTTAGCTGTGCAGCGCCTAGCCAAAAACATTCAGTACTTC.

This clonotype has only a few counts. The chain joins TRBV7-9 to TRBJ2-1; D is possibly TRBD1 (5 bases). The CDR3 is 11 amino acids. V was shortened by 4 bases and J by 10 bases, with 8 bases between the two germline ends. Looked up from germline, CDR1 is SEHNR and CDR2 is FQNEAQ (reference sequence). CDR3 amino acids: CASSSRGEQFF. In DNA form, the CDR3 reads TGTGCCAGCAGCTCTAGGGGCGAGCAGTTCTTC.

The rearrangement joins TRBV29-1 to TRBJ2-1; 11 bases are shared with TRBD2. CDR3 length: 13 amino acids. With V trimmed by 6 bases and J by 8 bases, 6 bases remained unmatched. From germline, CDR1 is SQVTM and CDR2 ANQGSEA. The DNA for the CDR3 is TGCAGCGTGAGGGCTAGCGGGAGGTATGAGCAGTTCTTC. It is translated as CSVRASGRYEQFF.

The J gene is TRBJ2-3, the V gene TRBV5-1, with 9 bases that match TRBD2. CDR1 and CDR2 from the germline V gene are SGHRS and YFSETQ. This CDR3 comprises 17 residues. With 0 bases clipped from V and 2 bases from J, the junction kept 7 bases outside the gene matches. The CDR3 is CASSLEEAGGYTDTQYF. In DNA form, the CDR3 reads TGCGCCAGCAGCTTGGAGGAGGCGGGGGGGTACACAGATACGCAGTATTTT.

The chain couples TRBV12-3 or TRBV12-4 to TRBJ2-3; perhaps TRBD1 as D (5 bases). V lost 0 bases, J lost 4 bases, and 8 bases lay in between. The CDR3 loop spans 14 amino acids. Here the CDR3 reads CASSLADNSDTQYF. For the CDR3, the DNA is TGTGCCAGCAGTTTAGCGGACAATTCAGATACGCAGTATTTT.

This clonotype has only a few counts. This chain uses TRBV4-3 with TRBJ2-2; unclear D gene. There are 14 residues in the CDR3. The V and J ends lost 3 bases and 6 bases respectively, with 11 bases between them. The germline V gene has CDR1 LGHNA and CDR2 YSLEER. The chain's CDR3 is CASSQDLDSGELFF. CDR3 nucleotides: TGCGCCAGCAGCCAGGATCTAGATTCCGGGGAGCTGTTTTTT.

In its sample, this clonotype was seen a few times. V and J are TRBV5-6 and TRBJ2-3, with 7 nucleotides matching TRBD2. Trimming removed 0 bases from V and 1 base from J; junction bases left unmatched: 5. Germline V lookup: CDR1 SGHDT, CDR2 YYEEEE. The CDR3 runs 16 residues. DNA of the CDR3: TGTGCCAGCAGCTTGGTCGGACTAGTAGGCACAGATACGCAGTATTTT. It yields the protein CASSLVGLVGTDTQYF.

This clonotype showed up just a few times. This chain's CDR3 is CSVVGVSRRGTTDTQYF. The CDR3 nucleotides are TGCAGCGTTGTGGGTGTCTCTAGGAGGGGGACCACAGATACGCAGTATTTT. The V gene is TRBV29-1, the J gene TRBJ2-3; D may match TRBD1 or TRBD2 (6 bases each). The V gene lost 4 bases and the J gene lost 2 bases, with 22 bases spanning the gap. Germline V CDR1 and CDR2: SQVTM, ANQGSEA. This CDR3 spans 17 amino acids.

This clonotype was detected ten times or more. The V and J genes are TRBV20-1 and TRBJ2-1; D is perhaps TRBD2 (7 bases). Per germline, CDR1 DFQATT and CDR2 SNEGSKA (reference sequence). The CDR3 extends over 15 amino acids. Trimming removed 0 bases from V and 7 bases from J, with 16 bases in between. The CDR3, as DNA: TGCAGTGCTAGAGATCTCCGGGGGGCCTCTAATGAGCAGTTCTTC. Translating it yields CSARDLRGASNEQFF.

This clonotype was observed a few times. The chain links TRBV5-1 to TRBJ2-2, with unresolved D. This CDR3 comprises 17 residues. Trimming took off 0 bases at V and 0 bases at J, with 12 bases between the two ends. Germline V gene lookup returns CDR1 SGHRS and CDR2 YFSETQ. CDR3 amino acids: CASSLVAANTNTGELFF. CDR3 coding DNA: TGCGCCAGCAGCTTGGTTGCAGCTAATACGAACACCGGGGAGCTGTTTTTT.

This clonotype was seen ten or more times. This sequence joins TRBV5-1 and TRBJ2-7, with D perhaps matching TRBD1 (6 bases). The CDR3 length is 14 residues. V lost 4 bases and J 4 bases, leaving 15 bases between the germline ends. CDR1 and CDR2 from the germline V gene are SGHRS and YFSETQ. CDR3 bases: TGCGCCAGCAGCCCCGGGACAATCTTATACGAGCAGTACTTC. This codes for CASSPGTILYEQYF. Full variable domain (remainder filled in from reference TRBV5-1 and TRBJ2-7): KAGVTQTPRYLIKTRGQQVTLSCSPISGHRSVSWYQQTPGQGLQFLFEYFSETQRNKGNFPGRFSGRQFSNSRSEMNVSTLELGDSALYLCASSPGTILYEQYFGPGTRLTVT.

The chain has TRBV6-5 and TRBJ1-4; TRBD1 matches at 7 bases. Trimming took 0 bases from V and 4 from J; bases not matched to a gene: 5. CDR3 length: 16 residues. CDR1 MNHEY and CDR2 SVGAGI come from the germline V gene. The CDR3 here is CASSYSQTGRNEKLFF. In DNA form, the CDR3 reads TGTGCCAGCAGTTACTCTCAGACAGGGCGTAATGAAAAACTGTTTTTT.

This clonotype was detected only a few times. The chain's CDR3 is CASRRLAGLSYEQYF. The DNA for the CDR3 is TGTGCCAGCAGGAGGCTAGCGGGCCTCTCCTACGAGCAGTACTTC. This chain joins TRBV2 and TRBJ2-7, with 8 bases fitting TRBD2. CDR1 is SNHLY, CDR2 FYNNEI, per germline. The CDR3 contains 15 residues. V lost 6 bases and J lost 0; bases outside the gene matches: 7.

A few counts support this clonotype. The chain employs TRBV12-3 or TRBV12-4 and TRBJ2-3; unclear D gene. V shed 0 bases and J shed 5 bases, with 9 bases lying between them. The CDR3 consists of 14 residues. The CDR3: CASSLAIGRDTQYF. The CDR3 nucleotides are TGTGCCAGCAGTTTAGCGATCGGTAGAGATACGCAGTATTTT.

The table lists this clonotype with a few counts. This chain connects TRBV20-1 to TRBJ2-7; a weak D match, TRBD2 (6 bases). Deletions cut 4 bases from V and 4 bases from J, with 14 bases between. The CDR3 runs 13 residues. Germline-derived CDR1 and CDR2 are DFQATT and SNEGSKA (reference sequence). The CDR3 sequence is CSATARGVYEQYF. The CDR3, as DNA: TGCAGTGCTACTGCGCGGGGAGTGTACGAGCAGTACTTC.

This clonotype was counted a few times. The rearrangement uses TRBV24-1 and TRBJ2-3; 9 bases line up with TRBD1. After removal of 3 bases from V and 4 bases from J, the junction contained 7 bases not matched to a gene. Germline V CDR1 and CDR2: KGHDR, SFDVKD. The CDR3 is made up of 16 amino acids. In nucleotides, the CDR3 is TGTGCCACCAGTGATCCGCGGGGACAGGGTGCAGATACGCAGTATTTT. It translates to CATSDPRGQGADTQYF.

V gene TRBV5-1 combines with J gene TRBJ2-2; D remains unclear. This CDR3 region has 16 residues. CDR1 SGHRS and CDR2 YFSETQ come from the germline V gene. Trimming pared 0 bases from V and 2 bases from J, leaving 11 bases between. The CDR3 is CASSLEPHGNTGELFF. CDR3 sequence (DNA): TGCGCCAGCAGCTTGGAGCCCCACGGAAACACCGGGGAGCTGTTTTTT.

A few counts support this clonotype. This CDR3 is CASSSLGGPLGETQYF. In DNA form, the CDR3 reads TGTGCCAGCAGTTCCCTAGGCGGCCCCCTCGGGGAGACCCAGTACTTC. The rearrangement links TRBV12-3 or TRBV12-4 to TRBJ2-5; D call uncertain. The CDR3 is 16 residues long. V gave up 4 bases and J gave up 5 bases, with 20 bases separating them.

This clonotype came up a few times. V is TRBV20-1 and J is TRBJ2-1; 8 bases align to TRBD2. CDR1 is DFQATT, CDR2 SNEGSKA, per germline (reference sequence). This CDR3 is 15 amino acids long. V dropped 7 bases and J dropped 0; count of bases not matched to a gene: 8. The CDR3 protein is CSVKRGPSSYNEQFF. CDR3 DNA: TGCAGTGTAAAGCGGGGGCCGAGCTCCTACAATGAGCAGTTCTTC.

The genes are TRBV24-1 and TRBJ2-7, with D unresolved. The CDR3 is made up of 12 amino acids. Germline values: CDR1 KGHDR, CDR2 SFDVKD. The V and J ends lost 3 bases and 7 bases respectively, with 9 bases between them. This CDR3 is CATSDLTSEQYF. The CDR3 DNA follows: TGTGCCACCAGTGATCTTACTTCGGAGCAGTACTTC.